The 22 T cell receptor beta chains listed next were all sequenced from one sample in a study of blood T cell repertoires in COVID-19. The method was immunoSEQ multiplex PCR; TCRdb's version includes in-frame clones alone and lacks a portion of them. Among 80,000 to 100,000 clones listed, roughly 70% were seen once. Source material: peripheral blood. The receptors were sampled from a man between 65 and 85 years old with COVID-19, enrolled during active disease.

The chain joins TRBV5-6 to TRBJ2-1, with a tentative D call TRBD2 (6 bases). There are 19 residues in the CDR3. Deletions cut 0 bases from V and 7 bases from J, with 26 bases between. Germline CDR1 and CDR2: SGHDT and YYEEEE. CDR3 in DNA: TGTGCCAGCAGCTTGGCCATGGTGGGACTTCCTACTGGGGGGAATGAGCAGTTCTTC. It specifies CASSLAMVGLPTGGNEQFF.

Concerning this clone itself: A read error may produce the germline difference seen at one junction end. The chain combines TRBV7-7 with TRBJ2-7, with D tentatively TRBD2 (5 bases). This CDR3 is built from 12 residues. Germline CDR1 and CDR2: SSHAT and FNYEAQ (reference sequence). CDR3 sequence: CASSAGIGEQYF. The CDR3 DNA sequence: TGTGCTAGCAGCGCCGGGATCGGGGAGCAGTACTTC.

CDR3 in amino acids: CASKSYSNQPQHF. CDR3 nucleotides: TGTGCCAGCAAATCTTATAGCAATCAGCCCCAGCATTTT. The V gene is TRBV28, the J gene TRBJ1-5; D is unresolved. The CDR3 consists of 13 residues. V shed 7 bases and J shed 0 bases, with 7 bases lying between them. Germline loops: CDR1 MDHEN, CDR2 SYDVKM.

The genes are TRBV7-8 and TRBJ2-7; 7 nucleotides agree with TRBD2. J lost 7 bases, V lost 4 bases, and 4 bases had no gene match. The CDR3 is made up of 12 amino acids. CDR1 SGHVS and CDR2 FQNEAQ come from the germline V gene. DNA of the CDR3: TGTGCCAGCAGCTCACTAGCGCGGGAGCAGTACTTC. This gives the protein CASSSLAREQYF.

The chain links TRBV5-1 to TRBJ2-2; D call uncertain. The CDR3 is 14 amino acids. Trimming removed 5 bases from V and 3 bases from J, with 11 bases in between. Germline V gene sequence: CDR1 SGHRS, CDR2 YFSETQ. The DNA of the CDR3 is TGCGCCAGCAGTACCGACATTGACACCGGGGAGCTGTTTTTT. Encoded protein: CASSTDIDTGELFF.

This clone was seen only a few times. The chain uses TRBV28 and TRBJ2-2, with a weak D call TRBD1 (5 bases). Germline V gives CDR1 MDHEN, CDR2 SYDVKM. This CDR3 has 15 residues. Trimming pared 5 bases from V and 6 bases from J, leaving 16 bases between. Here the CDR3 DNA reads TGTGCCAGCAGTGCCTATCCTAGGGGCGCCGGGGAGCTGTTTTTT. Translation gives CASSAYPRGAGELFF.

The chain is built from TRBV6-5 and TRBJ2-5; tentatively, D is TRBD1 (6 bases). Trimming cost V 0 bases and J 7 bases, with 15 bases left between them. Germline V gene sequence: CDR1 MNHEY, CDR2 SVGAGI. The CDR3 has 15 amino acids. The CDR3 nucleotides read TGTGCCAGCAGTTACTCGACAGGTGACCGTGCGACCCAGTACTTC. Amino acids: CASSYSTGDRATQYF.

CDR3 in DNA: TGTGCCAGCAGCTTGGACAGGGGGCTGTATGGCTACACCTTC. Its protein product is CASSLDRGLYGYTF. J is TRBJ1-2 and V is TRBV5-6; 9 bases map to TRBD1. V lost 0 bases, J lost 5 bases, and 2 bases stayed unmatched. CDR3 length equals 14 residues. Germline V gene lookup returns CDR1 SGHDT and CDR2 YYEEEE.

This clone was seen a handful of times. The CDR3 bases are TGCGCCAGCAGCCGCCAATCCTCGGGACAGCACTACACCGGGGAGCTGTTTTTT. The encoded protein is CASSRQSSGQHYTGELFF. This sequence joins TRBV4-1 and TRBJ2-2; 7 positions agree with TRBD1. Germline loops: CDR1 MGHRA, CDR2 YSYEKL. Losses at the gene ends were 4 bases for V and 3 bases for J; bases not matched to a gene: 14. This CDR3 comprises 18 residues.

The rearrangement links TRBV4-3 to TRBJ1-4; weak D call: TRBD1 (6 bases). This CDR3 region has 17 residues. From germline, CDR1 is LGHNA and CDR2 YSLEER. V was trimmed by 4 bases and J by 3 bases, leaving 18 bases between them. The CDR3 reads CASSRRSRDTPNEKLFF. The CDR3 region has the DNA TGCGCCAGCAGCCGCAGGTCCCGGGACACCCCTAATGAAAAACTGTTTTTT.

For this clone: At one end the junction does not follow the germline gene, possibly because of a read error. This chain links TRBV7-7 with TRBJ2-3, with a weak D call TRBD2 (6 bases). The CDR3 is made up of 15 amino acids. Per the germline V gene, CDR1 is SSHAT and CDR2 is FNYEAQ (reference sequence). The CDR3: CASSLGRGFTDTQYF. In nucleotides, the CDR3 is TGTGCTAGCAGCTTAGGTCGGGGGTTCACAGATACGCAGTATTTT.

The gene calls are TRBV5-1 and TRBJ2-5, with 8 bases matching TRBD2. V lost 4 bases, J lost 4 bases, and 9 bases stayed unmatched. The CDR3 length is 15 residues. Germline loops: CDR1 SGHRS, CDR2 YFSETQ. CDR3 region: CASSPAGGRGETQYF. The DNA of the CDR3 is TGCGCCAGCAGCCCCGCGGGAGGCCGGGGAGAGACCCAGTACTTC.

The V call is TRBV5-5, the J call TRBJ2-1; D gene unclear. The CDR3 contains 16 residues. Germline V gene sequence: CDR1 SGHKS, CDR2 YYEKEE (reference sequence). Trimming stripped 0 bases from V and 0 bases from J, with 10 bases between. The CDR3 bases are TGTGCCAGCAGCTTGGAAGCCCAATCCTCCTACAATGAGCAGTTCTTC. This gives the protein CASSLEAQSSYNEQFF.

This clone was found once. The J gene is TRBJ1-2, the V gene TRBV6-5, with 8 bases identical to TRBD1. This CDR3 is 13 amino acids long. The V gene's germline CDR1 is MNHEY and CDR2 SVGAGI. The J segment lost 4 bases and the V segment lost 5 bases, leaving 3 bases of the junction unmatched. CDR3 in DNA: TGTGCCAGCAGTACAGGGGGAGCCTATGGCTACACCTTC. Translation: CASSTGGAYGYTF.

This clone appeared once. V gene TRBV3-1 (or the pseudogene TRBV3-2) combines with J gene TRBJ1-5; possibly TRBD1 for D (5 bases). V was pared by 1 base and J by 6 bases, with 10 bases between. This CDR3 contains 14 residues. Germline V gene data show CDR1 as LGHDT and CDR2 as YNNKEL (reference sequence). Here the CDR3 DNA reads TGTGCCAGCAGCCAAGTTGGGGCAGGTCAGCCCCAGCATTTT. This translates into CASSQVGAGQPQHF.

This chain uses TRBV19 with TRBJ2-7; a weak D match, TRBD1 (5 bases). The CDR3 is 14 amino acids. Germline CDR1 is LNHDA and CDR2 is SQIVND (reference sequence). V was trimmed by 8 bases and J by 2 bases, leaving 16 bases between them. The CDR3, as DNA: TGTGCCAGTGGGCTGCAGGGTAATACCTACGAGCAGTACTTC. It translates to CASGLQGNTYEQYF.

The rearrangement joins TRBV5-1 to TRBJ2-1; possibly TRBD1 for D (5 bases). The CDR3 length is 15 residues. Trimming shortened V by 2 bases and J by 5 bases, and 14 bases separated the two germline ends. Per germline, CDR1 SGHRS and CDR2 YFSETQ. The CDR3 region is CASSLTDRHNNEQFF. The CDR3 nucleotides are TGCGCCAGCAGCTTAACAGACAGACACAACAATGAGCAGTTCTTC. Looking up the rest from reference TRBV5-1 and TRBJ2-1 gives the full variable domain: KAGVTQTPRYLIKTRGQQVTLSCSPISGHRSVSWYQQTPGQGLQFLFEYFSETQRNKGNFPGRFSGRQFSNSRSEMNVSTLELGDSALYLCASSLTDRHNNEQFFGPGTRLTVL.

CDR3 in DNA: TGCAGTGCTAGTACTAGCGGGAGGGCCCACGAGCAGTACTTC. It yields the protein CSASTSGRAHEQYF. This chain joins TRBV20-1 and TRBJ2-7; the match to TRBD2 covers 13 bases. This CDR3 has 14 amino acids. Germline V gene lookup returns CDR1 DFQATT and CDR2 SNEGSKA (reference sequence). After removal of 3 bases from V and 5 bases from J, the junction contained 4 bases not matched to a gene.

The DNA of the CDR3 is TGTGCCAGCAGCCCCTGGACAGGGGGGATGTCATCCGGGGAGCTGTTTTTT. This codes for CASSPWTGGMSSGELFF. The rearrangement joins TRBV3-1 (or the pseudogene TRBV3-2) to TRBJ2-2, with 10 bases matching TRBD1. Germline V gene sequence: CDR1 LGHDT, CDR2 YNNKEL (reference sequence). The length of the CDR3 is 17 residues. V gave up 4 bases and J gave up 6 bases; unmatched junction bases: 11.

This rearrangement joins TRBV10-3 to TRBJ2-1, with 9 bases matching TRBD2. The CDR3 runs 16 residues. The trim removed 0 bases at V and 6 bases at J, leaving 6 bases unmatched. Germline assignment: CDR1 ENHRY and CDR2 SYGVKD. CDR3 nucleotide sequence: TGTGCCATCAGTGAGTCGAAAATAGCGGGAGCCAATGAGCAGTTCTTC. It specifies CAISESKIAGANEQFF.

This clone was picked up one time. This chain connects TRBV5-5 to TRBJ2-3; no clear D. CDR3 size: 11 residues. The V gene lost 2 bases and the J gene lost 9 bases, with 7 bases spanning the gap. CDR1 and CDR2 (germline): SGHKS, YYEKEE (reference sequence). The DNA of the CDR3 is TGTGCCAGCAGCTTATTTGGCACGCAGTATTTT. This gives the protein CASSLFGTQYF.

A few counts support this clone. V is TRBV27 and J is TRBJ1-2, with 7 bases lining up with TRBD1. Germline values: CDR1 MNHEY, CDR2 SMNVEV (reference sequence). After removal of 3 bases from V and 7 bases from J, the junction contained 8 bases not matched to a gene. The CDR3 contains 14 residues. This chain's CDR3 is CASSFLTGSPGYTF. Here the CDR3 DNA reads TGTGCCAGCAGTTTTTTGACAGGGTCTCCTGGCTACACCTTC.